This T cell receptor beta chain was retrieved from a study of cytomegalovirus exposure and HLA in healthy donors. Primers: 60 Vbeta forward and 13 Jbeta reverse. Only in-frame clones appear in the TCRdb table, and some are missing; sequencing was by immunoSEQ multiplex PCR. In the table there are approximately 190,000 clones, approximately 78% of which are singletons. The CDR3 has 14 residues. From germline, CDR1 is MDHEN and CDR2 SYDVKM. The junction had 7 bases not matched to a gene; V was cut back by 5 bases and J by 6 bases. The TCR comes from a woman between 50 and 59 years old in good health and CMV-seropositive. Sequences were obtained from PBMCs. V is TRBV28 and J is TRBJ2-1; 7 bases fit TRBD1. The CDR3 DNA is TGTGCCAGCAGTCCCAGGACAGGCTCCAATGAGCAGTTCTTC. Its translation is CASSPRTGSNEQFF.